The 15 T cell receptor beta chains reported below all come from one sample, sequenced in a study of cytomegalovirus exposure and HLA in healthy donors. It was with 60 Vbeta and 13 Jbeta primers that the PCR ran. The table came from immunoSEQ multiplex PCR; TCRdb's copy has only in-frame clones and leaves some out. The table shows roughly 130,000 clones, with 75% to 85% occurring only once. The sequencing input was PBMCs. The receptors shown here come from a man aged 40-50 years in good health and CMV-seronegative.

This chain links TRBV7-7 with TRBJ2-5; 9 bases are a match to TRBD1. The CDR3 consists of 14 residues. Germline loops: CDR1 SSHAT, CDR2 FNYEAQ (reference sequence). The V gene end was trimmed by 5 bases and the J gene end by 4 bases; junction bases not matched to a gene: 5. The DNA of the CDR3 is TGTGCCAGCAGCCCCCGACAGGGGGGAGAGACCCAGTACTTC. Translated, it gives CASSPRQGGETQYF. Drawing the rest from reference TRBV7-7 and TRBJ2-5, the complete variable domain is GAGVSQSPRYKVTKRGQDVTLRCDPISSHATLYWYQQALGQGPEFLTYFNYEAQPDKSGLPSDRFSAERPEGSISTLTIQRTEQRDSAMYRCASSPRQGGETQYFGPGTRLLVL.

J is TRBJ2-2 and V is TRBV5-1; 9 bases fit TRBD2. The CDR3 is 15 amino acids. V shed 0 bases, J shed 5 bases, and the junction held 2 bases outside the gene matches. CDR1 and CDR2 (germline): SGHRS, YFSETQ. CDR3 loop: CASSLGLAGTGELFF. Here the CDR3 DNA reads TGCGCCAGCAGCTTGGGGCTAGCGGGAACCGGGGAGCTGTTTTTT.

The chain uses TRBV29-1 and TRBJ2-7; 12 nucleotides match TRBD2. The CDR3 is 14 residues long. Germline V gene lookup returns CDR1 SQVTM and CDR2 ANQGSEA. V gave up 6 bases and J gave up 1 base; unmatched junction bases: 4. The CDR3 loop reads CSVLLAGGSYEQYF. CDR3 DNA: TGCAGCGTCCTACTAGCGGGAGGATCCTACGAGCAGTACTTC.

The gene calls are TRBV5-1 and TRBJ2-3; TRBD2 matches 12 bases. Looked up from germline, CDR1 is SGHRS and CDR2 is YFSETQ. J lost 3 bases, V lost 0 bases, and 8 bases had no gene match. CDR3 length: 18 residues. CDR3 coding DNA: TGCGCCAGCAGCTTGGAACTAGCGGGAGGAAGTCGGACAGATACGCAGTATTTT. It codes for CASSLELAGGSRTDTQYF.

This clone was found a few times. CDR3 nucleotide sequence: TGTGCCTGGACTAGCGGGCGAGTCGATAAAACCTACGAGCAGTACTTC. It encodes CAWTSGRVDKTYEQYF. This sequence joins TRBV30 and TRBJ2-7, with 8 nucleotides matching TRBD2. The CDR3 totals 16 residues. V gave up 4 bases and J gave up 2 bases; unmatched junction bases: 13. Germline V lookup: CDR1 GTSNPN, CDR2 SVGIG (reference sequence).

The CDR3 DNA follows: TGCAGCGTTGCCGGGGCCCCCGGGGGCGAGCAGTACTTC. Its translation is CSVAGAPGGEQYF. The rearrangement uses TRBV29-1 and TRBJ2-7; perhaps TRBD2 as D (6 bases). Germline V lookup: CDR1 SQVTM, CDR2 ANQGSEA. V dropped 4 bases and J dropped 6 bases, with 16 bases sitting between them. This CDR3 contains 13 residues.

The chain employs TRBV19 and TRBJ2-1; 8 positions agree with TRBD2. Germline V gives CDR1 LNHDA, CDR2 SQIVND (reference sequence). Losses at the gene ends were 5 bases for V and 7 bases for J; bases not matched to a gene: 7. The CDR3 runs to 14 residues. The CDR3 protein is CASSAAGGANEQFF. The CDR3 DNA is TGTGCCAGTAGTGCTGCCGGGGGGGCGAATGAGCAGTTCTTC.

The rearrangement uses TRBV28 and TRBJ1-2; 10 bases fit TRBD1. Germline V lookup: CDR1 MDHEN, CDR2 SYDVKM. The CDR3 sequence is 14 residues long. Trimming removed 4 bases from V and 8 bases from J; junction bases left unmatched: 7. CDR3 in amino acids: CASSSTGGWGGYTF. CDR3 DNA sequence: TGTGCCAGCAGTTCGACAGGGGGCTGGGGGGGCTACACCTTC.

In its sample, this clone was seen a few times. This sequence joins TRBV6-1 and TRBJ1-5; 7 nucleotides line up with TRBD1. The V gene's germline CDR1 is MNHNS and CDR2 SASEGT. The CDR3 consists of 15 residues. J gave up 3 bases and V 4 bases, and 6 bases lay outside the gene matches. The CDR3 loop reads CASSGTGQINQPQHF. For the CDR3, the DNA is TGTGCCAGCAGTGGTACGGGACAGATCAATCAGCCCCAGCATTTT.

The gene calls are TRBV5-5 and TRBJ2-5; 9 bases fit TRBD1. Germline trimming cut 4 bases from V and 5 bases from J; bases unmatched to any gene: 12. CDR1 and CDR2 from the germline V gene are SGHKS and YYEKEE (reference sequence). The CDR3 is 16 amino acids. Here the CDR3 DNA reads TGTGCCAGCAGCATTGCCGGGACAGGGAGCGGGGAGACCCAGTACTTC. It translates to CASSIAGTGSGETQYF.

The CDR3 loop is CAISETDRGGQPQHF. CDR3 bases: TGTGCCATCAGTGAGACCGACAGGGGTGGCCAGCCCCAGCATTTT. The rearrangement joins TRBV10-3 to TRBJ1-5; 8 bases are a match to TRBD1. With 2 bases clipped from V and 7 bases from J, the junction kept 7 bases outside the gene matches. The CDR3 covers 15 residues. CDR1 and CDR2 (germline): ENHRY, SYGVKD.

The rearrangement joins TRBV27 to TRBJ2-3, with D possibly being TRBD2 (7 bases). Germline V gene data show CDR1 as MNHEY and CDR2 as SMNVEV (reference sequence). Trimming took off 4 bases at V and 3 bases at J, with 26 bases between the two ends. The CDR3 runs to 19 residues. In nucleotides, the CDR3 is TGTGCCAGCAGTTACGCCTTTGGGGGCGGGGGTCTTAGAACAGATACGCAGTATTTT. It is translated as CASSYAFGGGGLRTDTQYF.

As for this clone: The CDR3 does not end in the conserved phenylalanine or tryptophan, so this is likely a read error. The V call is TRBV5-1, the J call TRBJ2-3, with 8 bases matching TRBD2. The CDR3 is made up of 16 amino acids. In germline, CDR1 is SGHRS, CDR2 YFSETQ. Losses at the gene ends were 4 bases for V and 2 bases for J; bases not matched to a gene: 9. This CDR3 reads CASSPTGGAFTDTQYV. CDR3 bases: TGCGCCAGCAGCCCCACGGGGGGGGCGTTCACAGATACGCAGTATGTT.

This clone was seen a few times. The CDR3 DNA follows: TGTGCCAGCAGTTACTCTCCCGGGCCCCAGCATTTT. Translation gives CASSYSPGPQHF. The rearrangement joins TRBV6-6 to TRBJ1-5; D ambiguous. The ends were cut back, 0 bases at V and 9 bases at J, with 6 bases in the middle. The CDR3 covers 12 residues. CDR1 and CDR2 (germline): MNHNY, SVGAGI (reference sequence).

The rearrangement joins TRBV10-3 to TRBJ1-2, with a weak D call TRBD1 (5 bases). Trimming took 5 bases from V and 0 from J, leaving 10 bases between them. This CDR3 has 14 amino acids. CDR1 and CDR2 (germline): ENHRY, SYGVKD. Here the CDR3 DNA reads TGTGCCATCAGTCCGGGACTGACTAACTATGGCTACACCTTC. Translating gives CAISPGLTNYGYTF.